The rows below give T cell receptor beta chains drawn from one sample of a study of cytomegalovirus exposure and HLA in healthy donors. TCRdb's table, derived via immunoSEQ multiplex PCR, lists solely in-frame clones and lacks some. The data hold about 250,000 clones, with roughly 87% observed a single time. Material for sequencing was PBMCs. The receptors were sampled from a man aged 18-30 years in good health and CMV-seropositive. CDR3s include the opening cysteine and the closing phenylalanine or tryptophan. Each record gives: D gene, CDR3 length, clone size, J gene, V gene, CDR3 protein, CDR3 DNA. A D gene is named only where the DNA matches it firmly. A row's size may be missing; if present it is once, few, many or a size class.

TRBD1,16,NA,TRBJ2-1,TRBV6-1,CASSERPDRGYNEQFF,TGTGCCAGCAGTGAACGTCCGGACAGGGGGTACAATGAGCAGTTCTTC
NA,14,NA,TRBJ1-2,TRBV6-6,CASIATVVGYGYTF,TGTGCCAGCATCGCAACGGTTGTAGGCTATGGCTACACCTTC
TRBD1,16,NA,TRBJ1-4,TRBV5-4,CASSRIGTATNEKLFF,TGTGCCAGCAGCCGAATCGGGACAGCAACTAATGAAAAACTGTTTTTT
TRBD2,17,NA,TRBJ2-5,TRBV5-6,CASSLDRGVILQETQYF,TGTGCCAGCAGCTTGGATCGGGGGGTCATCCTGCAAGAGACCCAGTACTTC
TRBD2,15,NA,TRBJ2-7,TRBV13,CASSRSGSGSYEQYF,TGTGCCAGCAGCCGTAGCGGGAGTGGGTCCTACGAGCAGTACTTC
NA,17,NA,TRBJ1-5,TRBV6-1,CASSEEFVGVGNQPQHF,TGTGCCAGCAGTGAGGAATTCGTTGGGGTGGGGAATCAGCCCCAGCATTTT
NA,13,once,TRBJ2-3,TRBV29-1,CSVDPGSTDTQYF,TGCAGCGTTGACCCAGGGTCCACAGATACGCAGTATTTT
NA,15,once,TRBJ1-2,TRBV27,CASSFGQGLDRGYTF,TGTGCCAGCAGTTTTGGGCAGGGCCTTGATCGGGGCTACACCTTC
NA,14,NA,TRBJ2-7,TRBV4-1,CASSQGGALVEQYF,TGCGCCAGCAGCCAGGGGGGCGCCTTGGTCGAGCAGTACTTC
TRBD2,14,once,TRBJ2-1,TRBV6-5,CASSRLAGVGEQFF,TGTGCCAGCAGTCGACTAGCGGGAGTAGGGGAGCAGTTCTTC
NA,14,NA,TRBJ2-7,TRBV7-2,CASSFSGGSYEQYF,TGTGCCAGCAGCTTTAGCGGTGGATCCTACGAGCAGTACTTC
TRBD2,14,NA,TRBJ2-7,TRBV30,CAWRKREGYYEQYF,TGTGCCTGGAGAAAGCGGGAGGGCTACTACGAGCAGTACTTC
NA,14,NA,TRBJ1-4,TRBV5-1,CASSLGVGGEKLFF,TGCGCCAGCAGCTTAGGCGTCGGGGGTGAAAAACTGTTTTTT
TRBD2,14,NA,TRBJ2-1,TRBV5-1,CASRPLAGNNEQFF,TGCGCCAGCAGACCCTTAGCGGGAAACAATGAGCAGTTCTTC
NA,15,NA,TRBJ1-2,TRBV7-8,CASSLEWQTLSGYTF,TGTGCCAGCAGCTTAGAGTGGCAGACATTGAGTGGCTACACCTTC
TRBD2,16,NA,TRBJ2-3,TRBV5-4,CASSLGVAGYTDTQYF,TGTGCCAGCAGCTTGGGGGTAGCGGGATACACAGATACGCAGTATTTT
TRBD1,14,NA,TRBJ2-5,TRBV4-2,CASSRGQGGETQYF,TGTGCCAGCAGCCGCGGACAGGGAGGTGAGACCCAGTACTTC
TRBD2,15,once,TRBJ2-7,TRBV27,CASSFQLAGPYEQYF,TGTGCCAGCAGTTTCCAACTAGCGGGACCCTACGAGCAGTACTTC
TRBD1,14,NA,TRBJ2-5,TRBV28,CASSLGGQGETQYF,TGTGCCAGCAGTTTAGGAGGACAGGGTGAGACCCAGTACTTC
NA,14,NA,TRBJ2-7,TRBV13,CASSLTPGSDEQYF,TGTGCCAGCAGCTTAACCCCCGGATCGGACGAGCAGTACTTC
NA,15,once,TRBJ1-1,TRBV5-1,CASSLGGAGNTEAFF,TGCGCCAGCAGCTTGGGCGGAGCGGGGAACACTGAAGCTTTCTTT
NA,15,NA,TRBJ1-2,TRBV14,CASSHQGSPNYGYTF,TGTGCCAGCAGCCACCAGGGCTCGCCTAACTATGGCTACACCTTC
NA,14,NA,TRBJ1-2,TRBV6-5,CASSPDSSNYGYTF,TGTGCCAGCAGCCCGGACAGTTCTAACTATGGCTACACCTTC
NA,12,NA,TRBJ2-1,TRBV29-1,CSVLALLDEQFF,TGCAGCGTCCTAGCGCTCTTGGATGAGCAGTTCTTC
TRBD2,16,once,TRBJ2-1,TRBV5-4,CASSPRGGSSYNEQFF,TGTGCCAGCAGCCCTCGAGGCGGGAGCTCCTACAATGAGCAGTTCTTC
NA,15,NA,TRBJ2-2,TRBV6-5,CASSYWGRNTGELFF,TGTGCCAGCAGTTACTGGGGGCGGAACACCGGGGAGCTGTTTTTT
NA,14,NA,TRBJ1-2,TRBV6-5,CASKEQGVGYGYTF,TGTGCCAGCAAAGAACAGGGAGTCGGCTATGGCTACACCTTC
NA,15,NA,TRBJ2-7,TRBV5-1,CASSLDPGPNYEQYF,TGCGCCAGCAGCTTGGATCCGGGGCCTAACTACGAGCAGTACTTC
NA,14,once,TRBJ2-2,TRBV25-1,CASSELKNTGELFF,TGTGCCAGCAGTGAATTAAAGAACACCGGGGAGCTGTTTTTT
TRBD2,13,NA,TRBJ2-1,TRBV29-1,CSDAPSGINEQFF,TGCAGCGATGCCCCTAGCGGGATCAATGAGCAGTTCTTC
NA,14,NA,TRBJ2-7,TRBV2,CASSEEVISYEQYF,TGTGCCAGCAGTGAAGAGGTTATCTCCTACGAGCAGTACTTC
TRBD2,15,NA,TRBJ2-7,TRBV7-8,CASSQGAGVEYEQYF,TGTGCCAGCAGCCAAGGAGCGGGAGTCGAGTACGAGCAGTACTTC
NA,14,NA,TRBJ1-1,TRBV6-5,CASSSGTLITEAFF,TGTGCCAGCAGTTCAGGGACACTGATCACTGAAGCTTTCTTT
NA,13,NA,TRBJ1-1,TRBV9,CASSRGGDTEAFF,TGTGCCAGCAGCCGGGGGGGAGACACTGAAGCTTTCTTT
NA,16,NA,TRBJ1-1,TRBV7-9,CASSRGRPGDTTEAFF,TGTGCCAGCAGCCGCGGGAGACCCGGGGATACCACTGAAGCTTTCTTT
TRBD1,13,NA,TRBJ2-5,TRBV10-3,CAISQGAQETQYF,TGTGCCATCAGCCAGGGGGCTCAAGAGACCCAGTACTTC
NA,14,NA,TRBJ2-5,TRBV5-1,CASSLGTRLETQYF,TGCGCCAGCAGCTTGGGAACTAGATTAGAGACCCAGTACTTC
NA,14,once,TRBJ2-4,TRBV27,CASPKVVAKNIQYF,TGTGCCAGCCCCAAGGTCGTGGCCAAAAACATTCAGTACTTC
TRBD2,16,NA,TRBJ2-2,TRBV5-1,CASSQTLSGRAGELFF,TGCGCCAGCAGCCAGACACTTAGCGGGAGGGCCGGGGAGCTGTTTTTT
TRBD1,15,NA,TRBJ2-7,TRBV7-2,CASRTTGGADSEQYF,TGTGCCAGCAGAACGACAGGGGGGGCAGATAGTGAGCAGTACTTC
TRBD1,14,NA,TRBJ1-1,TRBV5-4,CASSWRTGEAEAFF,TGTGCCAGCAGCTGGCGGACAGGGGAGGCAGAAGCTTTCTTT
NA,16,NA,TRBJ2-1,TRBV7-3,CASSSLRTTAYNEQFF,TGTGCCAGCAGCTCCCTAAGGACAACCGCCTACAATGAGCAGTTCTTC
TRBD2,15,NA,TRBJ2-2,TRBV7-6,CASSLATSGTGELFF,TGTGCCAGCAGCTTAGCCACTAGCGGCACCGGGGAGCTGTTTTTT
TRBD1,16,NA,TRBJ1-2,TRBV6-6,CASSYGTGTANYGYTF,TGTGCCAGCAGTTACGGGACAGGCACCGCTAACTATGGCTACACCTTC
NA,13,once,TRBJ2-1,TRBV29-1,CSVARTVYNEQFF,TGCAGCGTTGCTCGGACAGTGTACAATGAGCAGTTCTTC
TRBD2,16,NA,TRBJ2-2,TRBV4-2,CASSQAEREIGGELFF,TGTGCCAGCAGCCAAGCGGAGCGGGAGATTGGCGGGGAGCTGTTTTTT
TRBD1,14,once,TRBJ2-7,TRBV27,CASSLSGRGREQYF,TGTGCCAGCAGTTTATCGGGCAGGGGGCGCGAGCAGTACTTC
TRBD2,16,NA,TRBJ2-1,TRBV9,CASSVAGTSEYNEQFF,TGTGCCAGCAGCGTGGCCGGGACTAGCGAGTACAATGAGCAGTTCTTC
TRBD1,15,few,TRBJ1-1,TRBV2,CASSEGGTANTEAFF,TGTGCCAGCAGTGAAGGGGGGACAGCGAACACTGAAGCTTTCTTT
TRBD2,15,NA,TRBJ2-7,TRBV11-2,CASSLPGLTPYEQYF,TGTGCCAGCAGCTTACCGGGACTAACCCCCTACGAGCAGTACTTC
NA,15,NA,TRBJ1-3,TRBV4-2,CASSAEGYGGNTIYF,TGTGCCAGCAGCGCAGAGGGTTATGGTGGAAACACCATATATTTT
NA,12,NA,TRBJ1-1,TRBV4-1,CASSHPQGAAFF,TGCGCCAGCAGCCACCCACAGGGAGCGGCTTTCTTT
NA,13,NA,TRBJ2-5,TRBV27,CASSFRVRETQYF,TGTGCCAGCAGTTTTCGGGTTCGAGAGACCCAGTACTTC
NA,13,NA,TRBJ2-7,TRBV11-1,CASSQGSSYEQYF,TGTGCCAGCAGCCAAGGTAGTTCTTACGAGCAGTACTTC
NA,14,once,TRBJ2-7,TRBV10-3,CAISESPGRSEQYF,TGTGCCATCAGTGAGTCCCCAGGGAGGTCCGAGCAGTACTTC
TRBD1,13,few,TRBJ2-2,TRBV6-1,CASTGGRTGELFF,TGTGCCAGCACAGGGGGCCGAACCGGGGAGCTGTTTTTT